This TCR beta chain appears in the sequencing data of a study of T-cell reconstitution after alpha-beta-depleted transplantation in children. Molecular barcoding with unique molecular identifiers was used for the TCRbeta library. From the PCR reads, TCRdb called clonotypes with MiXCR, one entry per CDR3 protein. The sample has over 400,000 distinct CDR3 sequences, around 13% seen once. V was pared by 2 bases and J by 8 bases, with 7 bases between. The CDR3 has 12 amino acids. This clonotype was seen many times. V gene TRBV12-3 or TRBV12-4 combines with J gene TRBJ2-1; D unclear. The source was PBMCs from the stem cell graft donor, collected from the stem cell graft. The TCR comes from a human donor who donated a stem cell graft to a child with combined immunodeficiency. CDR3 nucleotides: TGTGCCAGCAGTTTACACGTTCATGAGCAGTTCTTC. Protein product: CASSLHVHEQFF.